Here is one TCR beta chain with its context. Looked up from germline, CDR1 is GTSNPN and CDR2 is SVGIG (reference sequence). V lost 4 bases and J lost 3; bases outside the gene matches: 2. This CDR3 has 13 residues. Here immunoSEQ multiplex PCR was the method, and the copy in TCRdb shows in-frame clones only, minus some. The sample includes over 250,000 clones, 80% to 90% of them seen just once. This entry comes from a study of blood T cell repertoires in COVID-19. The V gene is TRBV30, the J gene TRBJ2-1; 8 nucleotides agree with TRBD2. This TCR derives from a woman in her 70s with COVID-19, enrolled during active disease. The sequenced sample consisted of peripheral blood. The CDR3 here is CAWTSGGYNEQFF. The CDR3 DNA is TGTGCCTGGACAAGCGGGGGCTACAATGAGCAGTTCTTC.